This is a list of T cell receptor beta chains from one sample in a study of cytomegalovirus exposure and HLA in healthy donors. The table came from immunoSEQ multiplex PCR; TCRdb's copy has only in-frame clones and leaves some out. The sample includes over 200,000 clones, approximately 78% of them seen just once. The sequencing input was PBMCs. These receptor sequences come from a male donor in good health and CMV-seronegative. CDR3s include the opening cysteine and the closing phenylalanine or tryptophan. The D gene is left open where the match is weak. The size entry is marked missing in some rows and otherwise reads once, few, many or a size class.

CDR3nt: TGTTCCAGCAGCTCCGTGGGGGCAGGTTGGTACTTC
CDR3aa: CSSSSVGAGWYF
abundance: .
d_gene: .
v_gene: TRBV7-9
j_gene: TRBJ2-7

CDR3nt: TGTGCCAGCAGCTTGTGGTTGGCCAATGAGCAGTTCTTC
CDR3aa: CASSLWLANEQFF
abundance: .
d_gene: .
v_gene: TRBV5-6
j_gene: TRBJ2-1

CDR3nt: TGTGCCAGCACACCTTTTGGGGCGGGAGGGGGGAATGAGCAGTTCTTC
CDR3aa: CASTPFGAGGGNEQFF
abundance: .
d_gene: TRBD2
v_gene: TRBV11-1
j_gene: TRBJ2-1

CDR3nt: TGTGCCGTGGGCCTGAACACTGAAGCTTTCTTT
CDR3aa: CAVGLNTEAFF
abundance: few
d_gene: .
v_gene: TRBV28
j_gene: TRBJ1-1

CDR3nt: TGTGCCAGCAGTTTGTACAGCCGAAACTATGGCTACACCTTC
CDR3aa: CASSLYSRNYGYTF
abundance: .
d_gene: .
v_gene: TRBV28
j_gene: TRBJ1-2

CDR3nt: TGTGCCAGCAGTTTTCGGTCCCCTCGGCGGATCCTCAGCACAGATACGCAGTATTTT
CDR3aa: CASSFRSPRRILSTDTQYF
abundance: .
d_gene: .
v_gene: TRBV27
j_gene: TRBJ2-3

CDR3nt: TGTGCCAGCAGTTTATCGCGCTGGGGGGTAAGATCCTACGAGCAGTACTTC
CDR3aa: CASSLSRWGVRSYEQYF
abundance: .
d_gene: .
v_gene: TRBV28
j_gene: TRBJ2-7

CDR3nt: TGTGCCAGTAGTATAGAGGGGACAGCCAATTCACCCCTCCACTTT
CDR3aa: CASSIEGTANSPLHF
abundance: .
d_gene: TRBD1
v_gene: TRBV19
j_gene: TRBJ1-6

CDR3nt: TGTGCCAGCTCACCACCGAGCCAACGGGGTGGCTACACCTTC
CDR3aa: CASSPPSQRGGYTF
abundance: .
d_gene: .
v_gene: TRBV18
j_gene: TRBJ1-2

CDR3nt: TGTGCCAGCAGCGACAGGGGGCTCACGGCTTTCTTT
CDR3aa: CASSDRGLTAFF
abundance: .
d_gene: TRBD1
v_gene: TRBV2
j_gene: TRBJ1-1

CDR3nt: TGTGCCATCAGTGACCCCAGGGTTGGCACAGATACGCAGTATTTT
CDR3aa: CAISDPRVGTDTQYF
abundance: .
d_gene: .
v_gene: TRBV10-3
j_gene: TRBJ2-3

CDR3nt: TGTGCCAGCAGCTCGGGACTAGCGGGCAGTTACGAGCAGTACTTC
CDR3aa: CASSSGLAGSYEQYF
abundance: .
d_gene: TRBD2
v_gene: TRBV5-4
j_gene: TRBJ2-7

CDR3nt: TGTGCCACCAGCAGAGGACCGGACCGTCTAGCGGTTTACAATGAGCAGTTCTTC
CDR3aa: CATSRGPDRLAVYNEQFF
abundance: .
d_gene: TRBD2
v_gene: TRBV15
j_gene: TRBJ2-1

CDR3nt: TGCAGCGTTGGACAGGTCCCGTTTGAGACCCAGTACTTC
CDR3aa: CSVGQVPFETQYF
abundance: .
d_gene: .
v_gene: TRBV29-1
j_gene: TRBJ2-5

CDR3nt: TGTGCCAGCAGCTTAATGTCAGGGAAATTTCAAGAGACCCAGTACTTC
CDR3aa: CASSLMSGKFQETQYF
abundance: .
d_gene: .
v_gene: TRBV7-9
j_gene: TRBJ2-5

CDR3nt: TGTGCCACCCTCCCTAACGCGGGAGTAACCGGGGAGCTGTTTTTT
CDR3aa: CATLPNAGVTGELFF
abundance: .
d_gene: TRBD2
v_gene: TRBV6-1
j_gene: TRBJ2-2

CDR3nt: TGTGCCAGCAGTGAAGAGTCCGGGGGCACTGAAGCTTTCTTT
CDR3aa: CASSEESGGTEAFF
abundance: few
d_gene: .
v_gene: TRBV2
j_gene: TRBJ1-1

CDR3nt: TGTGCCAGCATCCGGGGCACTGAAGCTTTCTTT
CDR3aa: CASIRGTEAFF
abundance: .
d_gene: .
v_gene: TRBV6-5
j_gene: TRBJ1-1

CDR3nt: TGTGCCAGCACCTGGACAGGGGGAGAGACCCAGTACTTC
CDR3aa: CASTWTGGETQYF
abundance: .
d_gene: TRBD1
v_gene: TRBV7-2
j_gene: TRBJ2-5

CDR3nt: TGTGCCAGCAGCTTCGGGGTCAACGAGCAGTACTTC
CDR3aa: CASSFGVNEQYF
abundance: .
d_gene: .
v_gene: TRBV11-3
j_gene: TRBJ2-7